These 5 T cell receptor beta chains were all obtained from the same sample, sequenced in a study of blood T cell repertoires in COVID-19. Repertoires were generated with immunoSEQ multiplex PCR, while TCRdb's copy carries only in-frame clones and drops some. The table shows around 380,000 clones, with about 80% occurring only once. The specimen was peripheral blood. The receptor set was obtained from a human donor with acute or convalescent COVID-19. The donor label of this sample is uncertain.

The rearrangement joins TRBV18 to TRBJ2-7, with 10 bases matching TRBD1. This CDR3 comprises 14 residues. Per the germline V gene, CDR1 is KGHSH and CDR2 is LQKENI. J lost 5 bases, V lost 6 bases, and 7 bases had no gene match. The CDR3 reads CASSPGQGPDEQYF. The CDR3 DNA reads TGTGCCAGCTCCCCGGGACAGGGGCCGGACGAGCAGTACTTC.

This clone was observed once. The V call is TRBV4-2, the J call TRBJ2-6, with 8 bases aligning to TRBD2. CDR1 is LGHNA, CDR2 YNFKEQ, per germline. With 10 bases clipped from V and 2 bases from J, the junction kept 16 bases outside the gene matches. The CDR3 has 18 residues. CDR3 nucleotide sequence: TGTGCCACCCGCCACGGGGACGGGGGGGGCGCTGGGGCCAACGTCCTGACTTTC. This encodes CATRHGDGGGAGANVLTF.

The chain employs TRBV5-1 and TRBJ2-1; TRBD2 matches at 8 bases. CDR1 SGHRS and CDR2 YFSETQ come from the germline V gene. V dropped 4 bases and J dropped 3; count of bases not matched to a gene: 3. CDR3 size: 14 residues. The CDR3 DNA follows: TGCGCCAGCAGCACGGGAGGGAACTACAATGAGCAGTTCTTC. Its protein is CASSTGGNYNEQFF.

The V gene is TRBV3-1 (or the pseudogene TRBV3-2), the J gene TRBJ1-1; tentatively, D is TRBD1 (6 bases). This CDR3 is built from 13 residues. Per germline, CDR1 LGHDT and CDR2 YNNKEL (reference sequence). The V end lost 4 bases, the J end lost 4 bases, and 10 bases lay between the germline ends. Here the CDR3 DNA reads TGTGCCAGCAGCCCTCGAGGGGGCACTGAAGCTTTCTTT. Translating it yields CASSPRGGTEAFF.

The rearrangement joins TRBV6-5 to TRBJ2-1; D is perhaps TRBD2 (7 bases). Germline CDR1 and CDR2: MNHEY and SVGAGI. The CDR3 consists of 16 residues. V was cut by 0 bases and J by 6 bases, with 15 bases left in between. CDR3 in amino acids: CASSYSLWGGANEQFF. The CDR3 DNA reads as TGTGCCAGCAGTTACTCCCTTTGGGGGGGCGCCAATGAGCAGTTCTTC.